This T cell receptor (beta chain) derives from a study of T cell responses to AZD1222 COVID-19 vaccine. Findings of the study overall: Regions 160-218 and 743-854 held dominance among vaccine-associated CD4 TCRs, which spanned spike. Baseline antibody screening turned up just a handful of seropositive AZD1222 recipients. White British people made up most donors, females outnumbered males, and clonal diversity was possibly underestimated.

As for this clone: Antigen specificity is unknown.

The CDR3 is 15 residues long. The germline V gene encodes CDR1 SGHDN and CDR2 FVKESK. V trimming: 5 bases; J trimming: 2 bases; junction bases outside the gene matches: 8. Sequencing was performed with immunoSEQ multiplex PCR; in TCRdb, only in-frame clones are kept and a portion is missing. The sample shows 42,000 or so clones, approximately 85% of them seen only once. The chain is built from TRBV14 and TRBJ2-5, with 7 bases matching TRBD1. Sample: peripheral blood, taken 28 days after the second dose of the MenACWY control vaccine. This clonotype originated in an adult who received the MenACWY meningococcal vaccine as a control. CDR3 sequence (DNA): TGTGCCAGCAGCTCCGGGACAGATTATCAAGAGACCCAGTACTTC. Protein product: CASSSGTDYQETQYF. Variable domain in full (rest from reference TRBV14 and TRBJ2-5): EAGVTQFPSHSVIEKGQTVTLRCDPISGHDNLYWYRRVMGKEIKFLLHFVKESKQDESGMPNNRFLAERTGGTYSTLKVQPAELEDSGVYFCASSSGTDYQETQYFGPGTRLLVL.